The 17 T cell receptor beta chains presented below share a single source sample, sequenced in a study of monozygotic twins with inflammatory bowel disease. After re-calling the 5' RACE reads, TCRdb lists one entry per CDR3 protein, DNA absent. The data show around 410,000 distinct CDR3 sequences, and the top ten clones hold roughly 2.5%. The material sequenced was blood. These receptors were obtained from a human donor with ulcerative colitis or Crohn's disease, or a healthy co-twin of an affected twin (not recorded which).

The V gene is TRBV5-1, the J gene TRBJ2-1; the D gene TCRdb calls, TRBD2, cannot be checked with no DNA. CDR3 size: 15 residues. Per the germline V gene, CDR1 is SGHRS and CDR2 is YFSETQ. This CDR3 is CASSLLAGGENEQFF. Complete variable domain (other parts from reference TRBV5-1 and TRBJ2-1): KAGVTQTPRYLIKTRGQQVTLSCSPISGHRSVSWYQQTPGQGLQFLFEYFSETQRNKGNFPGRFSGRQFSNSRSEMNVSTLELGDSALYLCASSLLAGGENEQFFGPGTRLTVL.

The J gene is TRBJ2-3, the V gene TRBV29-1; without DNA, the TCRdb call of TRBD2 cannot be checked. The CDR3 extends over 14 amino acids. CDR1 is SQVTM, CDR2 ANQGSEA, per germline. The CDR3 is CSVANTRVGDTQYF.

This rearrangement joins TRBV5-1 to TRBJ1-3. The CDR3 sequence is 18 residues long. The germline V gene has CDR1 SGHRS and CDR2 YFSETQ. This chain's CDR3 is CASSLTTGKSAPGNTIYF.

The genes are TRBV7-9 and TRBJ2-1; TCRdb designates TRBD2, a call that cannot be tested without DNA. The CDR3 spans 17 residues. Germline V gene data show CDR1 as SEHNR and CDR2 as FQNEAQ (reference sequence). CDR3 sequence: CASSLLGGAHAYNEQFF.

This CDR3 is CASSIHRSYEQYF. The J gene is TRBJ2-7, the V gene TRBV7-2. This CDR3 is built from 13 residues. CDR1 is SGHTA, CDR2 FQGNSA, per germline.

This chain joins TRBV9 and TRBJ2-1. In germline, CDR1 is SGDLS, CDR2 YYNGEE. The CDR3 sequence is 14 residues long. CDR3 amino acids: CASNLGSSYNEQFF. The full variable domain, in which reference TRBV9 and TRBJ2-1 provide the parts outside the CDR3, is DSGVTQTPKHLITATGQRVTLRCSPRSGDLSVYWYQQSLDQGLQFLIQYYNGEERAKGNILERFSAQQFPDLHSELNLSSLELGDSALYFCASNLGSSYNEQFFGPGTRLTVL.

This rearrangement joins TRBV20-1 to TRBJ2-1; there is no DNA to check the TCRdb D call of TRBD2. The CDR3 length is 16 residues. The germline V gene has CDR1 DFQATT and CDR2 SNEGSKA (reference sequence). The CDR3 here is CSARLRRGANYNEQFF.

This chain joins TRBV20-1 and TRBJ2-7; TCRdb designates TRBD1, a call that cannot be tested without DNA. The CDR3 is 15 amino acids. Germline V gene lookup returns CDR1 DFQATT and CDR2 SNEGSKA (reference sequence). CDR3 sequence reads: CSATSRDRYSYEQYF.

V usage is TRBV7-9 and J usage is TRBJ2-1; TCRdb's D call of TRBD2 is untestable without DNA. Germline V gives CDR1 SEHNR, CDR2 FQNEAQ (reference sequence). The CDR3 contains 16 residues. The CDR3 sequence: CASSLLAGEQHNEQFF. Supplemented by reference TRBV7-9 and TRBJ2-1, the full variable domain reads DTGVSQNPRHKITKRGQNVTFRCDPISEHNRLYWYRQTLGQGPEFLTYFQNEAQLEKSRLLSDRFSAERPKGSFSTLEIQRTEQGDSAMYLCASSLLAGEQHNEQFFGPGTRLTVL.

This rearrangement joins TRBV12-3 or TRBV12-4 to TRBJ1-1; TCRdb picks TRBD1, but there is no DNA to check that call. This CDR3 is built from 15 residues. CDR3 sequence reads: CASSQTQGRWAEAFF.

This rearrangement joins TRBV10-3 to TRBJ1-2. This CDR3 comprises 12 residues. Germline V gene sequence: CDR1 ENHRY, CDR2 SYGVKD. The CDR3 reads CAISARDDGYTF.

The chain recombines TRBV27 with TRBJ1-1; the TRBD1 assignment by TCRdb is unverifiable without DNA. Per the germline V gene, CDR1 is MNHEY and CDR2 is SMNVEV (reference sequence). This CDR3 is 13 amino acids long. The CDR3 reads CASTGELSTEAFF.

This sequence joins TRBV28 and TRBJ1-4; the TCRdb call, TRBD1, lacks DNA for checking. CDR3 size: 14 residues. The germline V gene encodes CDR1 MDHEN and CDR2 SYDVKM. CDR3 sequence: CASSSPTVDEKLFF.

The chain carries TRBV4-1 and TRBJ2-7; with no DNA, the TCRdb D assignment of TRBD2 cannot be verified. Germline loops: CDR1 MGHRA, CDR2 YSYEKL. The CDR3 is 16 amino acids. CDR3 region: CASSQETSGSVYEQYF.

The CDR3 reads CASSLLRYNEQFF. The J gene is TRBJ2-1, the V gene TRBV14. The CDR3 loop spans 13 amino acids. Looked up from germline, CDR1 is SGHDN and CDR2 is FVKESK.

The chain employs TRBV19 and TRBJ2-2; TCRdb's D gene call, TRBD2, goes unchecked for lack of DNA. Germline CDR1 is LNHDA and CDR2 is SQIVND (reference sequence). The CDR3 totals 16 residues. The chain's CDR3 is CASSARAGDVSGELFF.

The rearrangement uses TRBV28 and TRBJ2-1; the TCRdb call, TRBD1, lacks DNA for checking. The CDR3 has 14 amino acids. Germline V CDR1 and CDR2: MDHEN, SYDVKM. CDR3 sequence: CASSLPGDYNEQFF. Variable domain in full (rest from reference TRBV28 and TRBJ2-1): DVKVTQSSRYLVKRTGEKVFLECVQDMDHENMFWYRQDPGLGLRLIYFSYDVKMKEKGDIPEGYSVSREKKERFSLILESASTNQTSMYLCASSLPGDYNEQFFGPGTRLTVL.